This entry concerns a single T cell receptor (beta chain). This sample stems from a study of control samples from healthy donors and cancer patients. Repertoires were generated with immunoSEQ multiplex PCR, while TCRdb's copy carries only in-frame clones and drops some. The table records some 140,000 clones, roughly nine tenths of them present only once. V dropped 2 bases and J dropped 0; count of bases not matched to a gene: 8. The germline CDR1 and CDR2 sequences are SGDLS and YYNGEE. The CDR3 extends over 17 amino acids. Sample: blood. The sequence was obtained from a woman in her twenties or thirties in good health. This chain uses TRBV9 with TRBJ2-1, with 7 bases matching TRBD2. The CDR3 sequence: CASSVRRGGSSYNEQFF. The CDR3 DNA reads TGTGCCAGCAGCGTGAGGCGGGGAGGGAGCTCCTACAATGAGCAGTTCTTC.